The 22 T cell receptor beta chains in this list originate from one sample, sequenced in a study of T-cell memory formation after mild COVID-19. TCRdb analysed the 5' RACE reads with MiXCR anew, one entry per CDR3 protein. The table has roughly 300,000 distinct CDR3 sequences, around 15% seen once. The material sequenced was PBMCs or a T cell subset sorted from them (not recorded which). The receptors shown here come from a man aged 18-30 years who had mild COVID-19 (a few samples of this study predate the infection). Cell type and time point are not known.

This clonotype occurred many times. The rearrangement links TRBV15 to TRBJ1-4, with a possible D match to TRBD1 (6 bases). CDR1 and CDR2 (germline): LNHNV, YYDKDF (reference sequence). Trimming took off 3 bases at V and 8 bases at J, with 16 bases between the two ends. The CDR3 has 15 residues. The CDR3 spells CATSSHGGTGEKLFF. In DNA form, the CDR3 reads TGTGCCACCAGCAGCCATGGGGGTACAGGGGAAAAACTGTTTTTT. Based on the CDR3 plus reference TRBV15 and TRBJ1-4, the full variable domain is DAMVIQNPRYQVTQFGKPVTLSCSQTLNHNVMYWYQQKSSQAPKLLFHYYDKDFNNEADTPDNFQSRRPNTSFCFLDIRSPGLGDTAMYLCATSSHGGTGEKLFFGSGTQLSVL.

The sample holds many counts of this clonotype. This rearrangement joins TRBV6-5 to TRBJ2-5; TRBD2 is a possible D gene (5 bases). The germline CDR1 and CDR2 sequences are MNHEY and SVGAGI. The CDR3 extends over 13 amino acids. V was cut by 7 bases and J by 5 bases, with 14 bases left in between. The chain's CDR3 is CASTPPGMETQYF. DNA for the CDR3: TGTGCCAGCACCCCCCCGGGGATGGAGACCCAGTACTTC.

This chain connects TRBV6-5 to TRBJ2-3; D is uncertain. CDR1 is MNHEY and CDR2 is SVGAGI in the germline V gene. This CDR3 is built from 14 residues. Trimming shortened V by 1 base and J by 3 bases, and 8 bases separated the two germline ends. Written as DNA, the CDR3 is TGTGCCAGCAGTTACTGGAAGAGTACAGATACGCAGTATTTT. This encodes CASSYWKSTDTQYF.

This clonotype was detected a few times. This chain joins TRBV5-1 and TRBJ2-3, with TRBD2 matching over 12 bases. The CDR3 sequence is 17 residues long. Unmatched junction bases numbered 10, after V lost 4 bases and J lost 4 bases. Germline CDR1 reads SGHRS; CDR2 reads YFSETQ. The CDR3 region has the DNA TGCGCCAGCAGCGCCCTAGCGGGGGGGCCCGGGTCAGATACGCAGTATTTT. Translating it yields CASSALAGGPGSDTQYF.

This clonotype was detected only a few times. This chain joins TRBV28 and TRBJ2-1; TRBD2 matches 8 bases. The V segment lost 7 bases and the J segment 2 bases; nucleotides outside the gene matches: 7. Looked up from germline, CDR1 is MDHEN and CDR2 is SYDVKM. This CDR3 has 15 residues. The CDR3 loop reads CASISAGGAYNEQFF. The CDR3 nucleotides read TGTGCCAGCATCTCCGCCGGGGGGGCCTACAATGAGCAGTTCTTC.

The CDR3 DNA is TGTGCCAGCAGTGGGGAGGGGAACACTGAAGCTTTCTTT. Translating gives CASSGEGNTEAFF. This chain links TRBV2 with TRBJ1-1; no clear D. V was pared by 4 bases and J by 1 base, with 7 bases between. The CDR3 covers 13 residues. In germline, CDR1 is SNHLY, CDR2 FYNNEI. The whole variable domain, filled in from reference TRBV2 and TRBJ1-1, reads EPEVTQTPSHQVTQMGQEVILRCVPISNHLYFYWYRQILGQKVEFLVSFYNNEISEKSEIFDDQFSVERPDGSNFTLKIRSTKLEDSAMYFCASSGEGNTEAFFGQGTRLTVV.

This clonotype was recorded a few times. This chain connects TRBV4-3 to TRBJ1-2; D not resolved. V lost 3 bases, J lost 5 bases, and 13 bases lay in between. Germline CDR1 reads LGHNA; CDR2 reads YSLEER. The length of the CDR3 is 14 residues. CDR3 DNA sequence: TGCGCCAGCAGCCAGGATCGGGAGCCTTATGGCTACACCTTC. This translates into CASSQDREPYGYTF.

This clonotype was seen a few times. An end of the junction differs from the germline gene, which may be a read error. The DNA of the CDR3 is TGCGCCAGCAACTTGGGCGACAGGGACTACACTGAAGCTTTCTTT. The encoded protein is CASNLGDRDYTEAFF. The V and J genes are TRBV5-1 and TRBJ1-1; 7 bases line up with TRBD1. CDR3 size: 15 residues. Germline CDR1 SGHRS, CDR2 YFSETQ.

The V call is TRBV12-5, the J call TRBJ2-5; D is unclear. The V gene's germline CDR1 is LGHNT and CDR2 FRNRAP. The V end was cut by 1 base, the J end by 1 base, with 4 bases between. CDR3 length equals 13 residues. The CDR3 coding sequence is TGTGCTAGTGGTTTGGGGGGCCAAGAGACCCAGTACTTC. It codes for CASGLGGQETQYF.

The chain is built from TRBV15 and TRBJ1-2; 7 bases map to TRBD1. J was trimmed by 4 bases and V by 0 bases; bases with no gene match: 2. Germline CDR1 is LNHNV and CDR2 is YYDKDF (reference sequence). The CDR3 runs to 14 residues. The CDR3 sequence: CATSREAGGYGYTF. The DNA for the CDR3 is TGTGCCACCAGCAGAGAGGCAGGGGGCTATGGCTACACCTTC. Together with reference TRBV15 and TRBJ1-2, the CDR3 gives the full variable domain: DAMVIQNPRYQVTQFGKPVTLSCSQTLNHNVMYWYQQKSSQAPKLLFHYYDKDFNNEADTPDNFQSRRPNTSFCFLDIRSPGLGDTAMYLCATSREAGGYGYTFGSGTRLTVV.

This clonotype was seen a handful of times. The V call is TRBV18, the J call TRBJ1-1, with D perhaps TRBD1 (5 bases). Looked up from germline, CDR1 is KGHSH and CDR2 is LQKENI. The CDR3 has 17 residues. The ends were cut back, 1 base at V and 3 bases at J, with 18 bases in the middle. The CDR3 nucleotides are TGTGCCAGCTCACCACGTCGTGGCGGGGCAGGTGACACTGAAGCTTTCTTT. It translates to CASSPRRGGAGDTEAFF.

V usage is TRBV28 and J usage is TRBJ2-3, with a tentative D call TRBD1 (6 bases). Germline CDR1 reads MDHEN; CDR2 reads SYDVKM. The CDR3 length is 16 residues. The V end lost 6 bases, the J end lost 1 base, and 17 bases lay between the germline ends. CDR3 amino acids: CASRAAMGARTDTQYF. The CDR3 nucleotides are TGTGCCAGCAGGGCTGCAATGGGGGCCCGCACAGATACGCAGTATTTT.

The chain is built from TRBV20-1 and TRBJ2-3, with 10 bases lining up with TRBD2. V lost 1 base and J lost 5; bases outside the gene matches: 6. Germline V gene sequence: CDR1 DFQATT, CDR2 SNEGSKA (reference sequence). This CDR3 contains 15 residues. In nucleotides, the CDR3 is TGCAGTGCTAGAGCAGCGGGGGGGCCCGGAGATACGCAGTATTTT. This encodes CSARAAGGPGDTQYF.

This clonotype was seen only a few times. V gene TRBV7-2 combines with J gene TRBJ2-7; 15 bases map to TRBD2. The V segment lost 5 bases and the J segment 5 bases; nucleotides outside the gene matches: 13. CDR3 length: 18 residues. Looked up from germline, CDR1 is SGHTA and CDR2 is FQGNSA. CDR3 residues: CASSPGTSGGPPLHEQYV. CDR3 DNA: TGTGCCAGCAGCCCAGGGACTAGCGGGGGGCCTCCGCTCCACGAGCAGTACGTC.

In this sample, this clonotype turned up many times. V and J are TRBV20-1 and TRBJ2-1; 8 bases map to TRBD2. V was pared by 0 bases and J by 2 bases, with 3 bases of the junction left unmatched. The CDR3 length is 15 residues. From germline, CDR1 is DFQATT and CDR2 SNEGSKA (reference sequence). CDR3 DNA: TGCAGTGCTAGAGATCCGGGGGGGCCCTACAATGAGCAGTTCTTC. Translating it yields CSARDPGGPYNEQFF.

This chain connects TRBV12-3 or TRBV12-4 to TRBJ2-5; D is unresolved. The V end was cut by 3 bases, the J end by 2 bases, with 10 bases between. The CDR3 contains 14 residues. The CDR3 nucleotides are TGTGCCAGCAGTTTTTATTGGGATCAAGAGACCCAGTACTTC. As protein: CASSFYWDQETQYF.

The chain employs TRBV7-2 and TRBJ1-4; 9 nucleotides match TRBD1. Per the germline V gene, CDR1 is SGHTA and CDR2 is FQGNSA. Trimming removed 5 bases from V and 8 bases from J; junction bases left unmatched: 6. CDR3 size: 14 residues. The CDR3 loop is CASSQDRGSEKLFF. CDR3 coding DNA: TGTGCCAGCAGCCAGGACAGGGGCAGCGAAAAACTGTTTTTT.

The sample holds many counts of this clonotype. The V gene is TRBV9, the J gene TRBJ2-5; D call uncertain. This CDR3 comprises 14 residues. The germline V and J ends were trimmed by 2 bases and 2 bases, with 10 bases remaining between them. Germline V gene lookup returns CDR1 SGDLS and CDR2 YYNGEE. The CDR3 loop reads CASSVGRIQETQYF. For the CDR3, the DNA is TGTGCCAGCAGCGTGGGTCGTATACAAGAGACCCAGTACTTC.

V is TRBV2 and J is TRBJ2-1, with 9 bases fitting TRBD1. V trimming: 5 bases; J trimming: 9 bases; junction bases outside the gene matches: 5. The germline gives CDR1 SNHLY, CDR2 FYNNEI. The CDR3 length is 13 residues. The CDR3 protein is CASSQGQGSEQFF. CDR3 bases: TGTGCCAGCAGTCAGGGACAGGGTAGTGAGCAGTTCTTC.

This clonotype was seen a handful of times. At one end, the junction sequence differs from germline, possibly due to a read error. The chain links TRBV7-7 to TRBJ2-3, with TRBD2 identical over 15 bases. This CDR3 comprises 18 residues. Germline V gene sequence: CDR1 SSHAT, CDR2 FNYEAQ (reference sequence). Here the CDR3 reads CASSRGRTSGGAPDTQYF. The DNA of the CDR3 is TGTGCTAGCAGCCGAGGGAGGACTAGCGGGGGGGCCCCAGATACGCAGTATTTT. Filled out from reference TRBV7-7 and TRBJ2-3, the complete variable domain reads GAGVSQSPRYKVTKRGQDVTLRCDPISSHATLYWYQQALGQGPEFLTYFNYEAQPDKSGLPSDRFSAERPEGSISTLTIQRTEQRDSAMYRCASSRGRTSGGAPDTQYFGPGTRLTVL.

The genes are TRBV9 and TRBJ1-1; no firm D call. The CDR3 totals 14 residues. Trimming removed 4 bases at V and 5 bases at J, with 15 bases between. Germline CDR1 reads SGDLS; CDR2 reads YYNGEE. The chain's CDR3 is CASSLGPERTEAFF. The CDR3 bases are TGTGCCAGCAGCCTGGGCCCTGAACGTACTGAAGCTTTCTTT.

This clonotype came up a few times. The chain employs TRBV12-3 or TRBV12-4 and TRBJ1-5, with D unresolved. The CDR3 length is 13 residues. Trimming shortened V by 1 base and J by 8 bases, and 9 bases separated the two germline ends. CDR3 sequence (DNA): TGTGCCAGCAGTTTAGACGGGTCCAAGCCCCAGCATTTT. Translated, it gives CASSLDGSKPQHF.